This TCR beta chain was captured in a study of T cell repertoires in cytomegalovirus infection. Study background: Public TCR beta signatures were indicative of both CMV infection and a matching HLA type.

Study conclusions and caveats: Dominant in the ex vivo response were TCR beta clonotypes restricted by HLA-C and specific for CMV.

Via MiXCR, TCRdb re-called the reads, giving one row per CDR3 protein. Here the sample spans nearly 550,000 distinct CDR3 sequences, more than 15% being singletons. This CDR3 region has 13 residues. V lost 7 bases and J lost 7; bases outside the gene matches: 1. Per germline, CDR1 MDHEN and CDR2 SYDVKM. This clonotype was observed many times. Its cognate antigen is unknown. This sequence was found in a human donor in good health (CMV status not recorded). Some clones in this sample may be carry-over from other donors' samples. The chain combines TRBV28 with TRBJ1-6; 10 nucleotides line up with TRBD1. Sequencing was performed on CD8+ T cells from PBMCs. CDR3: CASTGQGNSPLHF. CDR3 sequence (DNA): TGTGCCAGCACGGGACAGGGGAATTCACCCCTCCACTTT.